These 17 T cell receptor beta chains originate from one sample sequenced in a study of blood T cell repertoires in COVID-19. Clones were sequenced by immunoSEQ multiplex PCR, and TCRdb holds only the in-frame ones, with some missing. In the table there are 100,000 or so clones, more than 75% of which are singletons. The sample taken for sequencing was peripheral blood. These receptors were obtained from a woman aged 25-40 years with acute or convalescent COVID-19.

The V call is TRBV11-2, the J call TRBJ1-5; the D is unclear. This CDR3 has 13 amino acids. Germline CDR1 and CDR2: SGHAT and FQNNGV. The V end was cut by 2 bases, the J end by 8 bases, with 10 bases between. CDR3 DNA sequence: TGTGCCAGCAGCTTAAGGGCGAGGGAGCCCCAGCATTTT. Its protein product is CASSLRAREPQHF.

V is TRBV7-8 and J is TRBJ1-3; D remains unclear. Germline CDR1 SGHVS, CDR2 FQNEAQ. Trimming shortened V by 3 bases and J by 4 bases, and 4 bases separated the two germline ends. The CDR3 spans 12 residues. The CDR3 DNA reads TGTGCCAGCAGCTTTGAGGGAAACACCATATATTTT. Translating it yields CASSFEGNTIYF. Combining the CDR3 with reference TRBV7-8 and TRBJ1-3 gives the whole variable domain GAGVSQSPRYKVAKRGQDVALRCDPISGHVSLFWYQQALGQGPEFLTYFQNEAQLDKSGLPSDRFFAERPEGSVSTLKIQRTQQEDSAVYLCASSFEGNTIYFGEGSWLTVV.

The rearrangement joins TRBV4-1 to TRBJ1-1; TRBD1 matches at 9 bases. The CDR3 totals 15 residues. The V segment lost 3 bases and the J segment 0 bases; nucleotides outside the gene matches: 2. Germline CDR1 and CDR2: MGHRA and YSYEKL. In DNA, the CDR3 is TGCGCCAGCAGCCAGGGACAGGGCCTGAACACTGAAGCTTTCTTT. Translated, it gives CASSQGQGLNTEAFF.

This clone was detected only once. The genes are TRBV15 and TRBJ1-2, with 10 nucleotides matching TRBD1. The CDR3 is 15 amino acids. V shed 5 bases and J 8 bases; nucleotides not matched to a gene: 11. Looked up from germline, CDR1 is LNHNV and CDR2 is YYDKDF (reference sequence). Here the CDR3 reads CATSDPRQGATGYTF. As DNA, the CDR3 is TGTGCCACCAGCGATCCCAGACAGGGGGCTACCGGCTACACCTTC.

This chain uses TRBV18 with TRBJ2-3, with D uncertain. Germline V gene lookup returns CDR1 KGHSH and CDR2 LQKENI. This CDR3 comprises 13 residues. V lost 3 bases and J 2 bases, leaving 6 bases between the germline ends. As DNA, the CDR3 is TGTGCCAGCTCACCCCTACCCACAGATACGCAGTATTTT. Residues: CASSPLPTDTQYF. Full variable domain (missing parts from reference TRBV18 and TRBJ2-3): NAGVMQNPRHLVRRRGQEARLRCSPMKGHSHVYWYRQLPEEGLKFMVYLQKENIIDESGMPKERFSAEFPKEGPSILRIQQVVRGDSAAYFCASSPLPTDTQYFGPGTRLTVL.

V and J are TRBV2 and TRBJ2-1, with 9 bases identical to TRBD2. J gave up 3 bases and V 6 bases, and 9 bases lay outside the gene matches. Germline CDR1 reads SNHLY; CDR2 reads FYNNEI. This CDR3 comprises 16 residues. This chain's CDR3 is CASSRDGGGVYNEQFF. The CDR3 coding sequence is TGTGCCAGCAGCCGGGATGGCGGGGGGGTCTACAATGAGCAGTTCTTC.

The chain employs TRBV7-9 and TRBJ2-7; TRBD1 agrees at 11 bases. This CDR3 region has 15 residues. CDR1 is SEHNR and CDR2 is FQNEAQ in the germline V gene (reference sequence). Trimming took 5 bases from V and 4 from J; bases not matched to a gene: 7. In nucleotides, the CDR3 is TGTGCCAGCAGCCAAAGGGGGGACAGGGGGTACGAGCAGTACTTC. This codes for CASSQRGDRGYEQYF.

V and J are TRBV9 and TRBJ2-7; TRBD2 matches at 9 bases. Looked up from germline, CDR1 is SGDLS and CDR2 is YYNGEE. The length of the CDR3 is 14 residues. V dropped 1 base and J dropped 3; count of bases not matched to a gene: 2. The CDR3 protein is CASSVNSGGYEQYF. Written as DNA, the CDR3 is TGTGCCAGCAGCGTAAATAGCGGGGGCTACGAGCAGTACTTC.

The V and J genes are TRBV7-9 and TRBJ2-2; 7 bases map to TRBD1. The germline V gene has CDR1 SEHNR and CDR2 FQNEAQ (reference sequence). The CDR3 extends over 15 amino acids. Losses at the gene ends were 6 bases for V and 4 bases for J; bases not matched to a gene: 8. The CDR3 loop reads CASSYTGTVTGELFF. CDR3 in DNA: TGTGCCAGCAGTTATACCGGGACAGTCACCGGGGAGCTGTTTTTT.

The rearrangement links TRBV2 to TRBJ2-3, with a tentative D call TRBD2 (5 bases). Per the germline V gene, CDR1 is SNHLY and CDR2 is FYNNEI. This CDR3 is 14 amino acids long. The V gene lost 1 base and the J gene lost 10 bases, with 15 bases spanning the gap. The CDR3 DNA sequence: TGTGCCAGCAGTGAAGGGAGGCAGTCGATGGCGCAGTATTTT. Protein sequence: CASSEGRQSMAQYF.

This chain connects TRBV7-2 to TRBJ2-1, with a tentative D call TRBD2 (5 bases). The CDR3 runs 14 residues. The V and J ends lost 5 bases and 7 bases respectively, with 15 bases between them. Germline assignment: CDR1 SGHTA and CDR2 FQGNSA. CDR3 bases: TGTGCCAGCAGCCCCGAACACTGGAGGAATGAGCAGTTCTTC. Residues: CASSPEHWRNEQFF.

The genes are TRBV2 and TRBJ1-6, with 8 bases aligning to TRBD1. CDR3 size: 15 residues. Unmatched junction bases numbered 10, after V lost 8 bases and J lost 7 bases. Germline V gene lookup returns CDR1 SNHLY and CDR2 FYNNEI. In nucleotides, the CDR3 is TGTGCCAGCGTAAGCGACAGGGGCCCCAATTCACCCCTCCACTTT. This codes for CASVSDRGPNSPLHF.

This rearrangement joins TRBV14 to TRBJ2-2, with a possible D match to TRBD1 (5 bases). V gave up 1 base and J gave up 8 bases, with 17 bases separating them. The CDR3 extends over 16 amino acids. Germline assignment: CDR1 SGHDN and CDR2 FVKESK. CDR3 in amino acids: CASSQGGQLRRGELFF. DNA of the CDR3: TGTGCCAGCAGCCAAGGGGGCCAGCTCCGGCGAGGGGAGCTGTTTTTT.

The chain is built from TRBV10-2 and TRBJ2-1; 7 positions match TRBD1. The germline V gene encodes CDR1 WSHSY and CDR2 SAAADI. J was trimmed by 2 bases and V by 3 bases; bases with no gene match: 4. This CDR3 comprises 15 residues. The CDR3 protein is CASSDYRGTYNEQFF. The CDR3 coding sequence is TGCGCCAGCAGTGACTACAGGGGCACCTACAATGAGCAGTTCTTC.

The chain couples TRBV28 to TRBJ2-1; 7 bases are a match to TRBD1. The CDR3 is made up of 14 amino acids. Trimming at V came to 7 bases and at J to 3 bases, leaving 6 bases not matched to a gene. The germline CDR1 and CDR2 sequences are MDHEN and SYDVKM. CDR3 in amino acids: CASTPGGYYNEQFF. The CDR3 coding sequence is TGTGCCAGCACCCCAGGGGGATACTACAATGAGCAGTTCTTC.

The V gene is TRBV5-4, the J gene TRBJ2-5; TRBD1 agrees at 9 bases. This CDR3 has 14 amino acids. Per the germline V gene, CDR1 is SGHNT and CDR2 is YYREEE (reference sequence). Trimming took 2 bases from V and 5 from J; bases not matched to a gene: 4. DNA of the CDR3: TGTGCCAGCAGCTTCCGACAGGGGGGGGAGACCCAGTACTTC. It codes for CASSFRQGGETQYF.

The chain joins TRBV27 to TRBJ2-2; 7 bases line up with TRBD1. Trimming at V came to 3 bases and at J to 4 bases, leaving 8 bases not matched to a gene. The CDR3 loop spans 16 amino acids. Germline values: CDR1 MNHEY, CDR2 SMNVEV (reference sequence). CDR3 protein: CASSFGQGVGTGELFF. The CDR3, as DNA: TGTGCCAGCAGTTTTGGCCAGGGGGTCGGCACCGGGGAGCTGTTTTTT.